The clone carrying this T cell receptor (beta chain) was seen many times. The antigen is unknown. Trimming took off 4 bases at V and 7 bases at J, with 4 bases between the two ends. CDR1 is LGHDT and CDR2 is YNNKEL in the germline V gene (reference sequence). The CDR3 is made up of 10 amino acids. The time point was: newly diagnosed GD, antithyroid drugs for less than 3 months. PBMCs provided the RNA from which the TCR library was made. The authors drew about 9 milliliters of peripheral blood into EDTA tubes. This entry comes from a study of regulatory T cells in long-lasting Graves disease. The study, taken as a whole, reports: Among samples with persistent disease, TRBV28, TRBJ1-2 and TRBJ2-5 were favored. Thyroid tissue went unstudied; only peripheral blood was examined.

Both iRepertoire HTBI primers and Arm-PCR of CDR3 regions were used to build the TCR beta libraries. Source study methods: Gene usage covered 62 TRBV and more than twelve TRBJ segments. A single record per CDR3 protein comes from TCRdb applying MiXCR to the multiplex PCR reads. The V and J calls follow TCRdb's processing rather than the paper's. The sample consists of under 300,000 distinct CDR3 sequences, 20% of them appearing once. The chain carries TRBV3-1 and TRBJ1-2; D is unclear. This clonotype was obtained from a female donor with Graves disease. The sample was peripheral blood mononuclear cells (PBMCs), taken at new diagnosis, from a patient treated with antithyroid drugs. Written as DNA, the CDR3 is TGTGCCAGCAGCCCGAGTGGCTACACCTTC. Amino acid sequence: CASSPSGYTF.